This T cell receptor beta chain was found in a study of T cell clonality in common variable immunodeficiency. This clone appeared a few times. Its antigen is currently unknown. A junction end diverges from the germline sequence, so it may reflect a read error. The read ends 3 residues early relative to the CDR3; the germline J gene fills the gap. This CDR3 comprises 16 residues. Germline CDR1 MNHEY, CDR2 SVGEGT. Caucasian heritage predominated among both patients and controls. Blood samples were heparinized, about 4.5 to 8.5 ml per donor. Assay used: immunoSEQ multiplex PCR; TCRdb lists only in-frame clones, some missing. The sample shows 40,000 to 60,000 clones, none of them appearing just once. General study results and limits: What drives increased CVID clonality needs T cell subpopulation sequencing.

Sequencing was done on a sample of peripheral blood mononuclear cells. J is TRBJ2-7 and V is TRBV6-2 or TRBV6-3; 7 positions match TRBD1. This TCR derives from a person aged 18-69 years in good health. CDR3 sequence: CASRIRLCRGRNEQYF. CDR3 DNA, as far as it was read: TGCGCCAGCAGAATTCGACTATGTAGGGGGCGGAACGAG.